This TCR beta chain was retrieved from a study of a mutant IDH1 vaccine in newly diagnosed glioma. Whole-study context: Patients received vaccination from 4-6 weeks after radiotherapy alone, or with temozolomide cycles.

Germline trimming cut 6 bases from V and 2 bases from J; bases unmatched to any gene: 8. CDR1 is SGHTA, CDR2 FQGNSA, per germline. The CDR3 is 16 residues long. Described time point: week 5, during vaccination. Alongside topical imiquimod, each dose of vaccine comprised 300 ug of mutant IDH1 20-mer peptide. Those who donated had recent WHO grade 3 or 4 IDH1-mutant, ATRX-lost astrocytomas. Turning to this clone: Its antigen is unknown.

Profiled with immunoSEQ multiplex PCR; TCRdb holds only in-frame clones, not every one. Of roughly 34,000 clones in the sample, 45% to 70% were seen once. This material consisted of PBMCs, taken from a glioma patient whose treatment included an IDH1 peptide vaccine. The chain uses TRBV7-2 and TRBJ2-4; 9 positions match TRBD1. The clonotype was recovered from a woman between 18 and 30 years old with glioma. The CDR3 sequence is CASRESGQGTKNIQYF. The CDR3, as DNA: TGTGCCAGCAGGGAGTCGGGACAGGGAACCAAAAACATTCAGTACTTC.